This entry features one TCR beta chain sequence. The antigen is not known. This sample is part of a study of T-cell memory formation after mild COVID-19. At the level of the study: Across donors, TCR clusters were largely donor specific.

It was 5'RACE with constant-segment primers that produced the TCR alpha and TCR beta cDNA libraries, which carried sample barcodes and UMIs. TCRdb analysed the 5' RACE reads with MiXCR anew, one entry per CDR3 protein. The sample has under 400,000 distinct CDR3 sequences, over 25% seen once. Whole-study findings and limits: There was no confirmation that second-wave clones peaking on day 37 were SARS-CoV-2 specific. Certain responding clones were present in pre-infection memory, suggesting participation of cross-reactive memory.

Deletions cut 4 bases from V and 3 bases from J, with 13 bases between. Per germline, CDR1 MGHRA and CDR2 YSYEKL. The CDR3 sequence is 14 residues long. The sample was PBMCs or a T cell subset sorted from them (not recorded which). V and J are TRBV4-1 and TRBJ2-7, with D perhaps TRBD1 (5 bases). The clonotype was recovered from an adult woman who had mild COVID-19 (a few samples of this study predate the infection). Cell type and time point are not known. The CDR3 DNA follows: TGCGCCAGCAGCCTACAGGAGAAATACTACGAGCAGTACTTC. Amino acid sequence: CASSLQEKYYEQYF.